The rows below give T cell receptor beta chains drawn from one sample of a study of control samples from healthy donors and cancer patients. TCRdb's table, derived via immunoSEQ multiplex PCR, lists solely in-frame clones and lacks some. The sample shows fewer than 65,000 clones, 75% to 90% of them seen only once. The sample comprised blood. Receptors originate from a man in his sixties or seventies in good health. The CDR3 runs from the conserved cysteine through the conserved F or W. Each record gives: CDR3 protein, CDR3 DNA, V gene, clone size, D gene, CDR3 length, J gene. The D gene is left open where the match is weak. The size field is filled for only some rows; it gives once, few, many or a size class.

CDR3aa: CATSKPGTGLPQHF
CDR3nt: TGTGCCACCAGCAAACCCGGGACAGGGCTGCCCCAGCATTTT
v_gene: TRBV15
abundance: -
d_gene: TRBD1
len: 14
j_gene: TRBJ1-5

CDR3aa: CASSSRLAGDWYF
CDR3nt: TGTGCCAGCAGCTCTAGACTAGCGGGAGATTGGTACTTC
v_gene: TRBV6-5
abundance: few
d_gene: TRBD2
len: 13
j_gene: TRBJ2-7

CDR3aa: CASSPGQGRHELYGYTF
CDR3nt: TGTGCCAGCAGTCCCGGACAGGGCAGACACGAGCTCTATGGCTACACCTTC
v_gene: TRBV6-6
abundance: -
d_gene: TRBD1
len: 17
j_gene: TRBJ1-2

CDR3aa: CASSGWGGAATQYF
CDR3nt: TGTGCCAGCAGCGGTTGGGGGGGAGCGGCCACGCAGTATTTT
v_gene: TRBV5-8
abundance: -
d_gene: TRBD2
len: 14
j_gene: TRBJ2-3

CDR3aa: CASSIGGTGATGELFF
CDR3nt: TGTGCCAGTAGTATAGGGGGGACAGGGGCAACCGGGGAGCTGTTTTTT
v_gene: TRBV19
abundance: -
d_gene: TRBD1
len: 16
j_gene: TRBJ2-2

CDR3aa: CASTGTGFNSPLHF
CDR3nt: TGTGCCAGCACCGGGACAGGGTTTAATTCACCCCTCCACTTT
v_gene: TRBV2
abundance: -
d_gene: TRBD1
len: 14
j_gene: TRBJ1-6

CDR3aa: CASSPATGANVLTF
CDR3nt: TGTGCCAGCAGCCCCGCGACTGGGGCCAACGTCCTGACTTTC
v_gene: TRBV5-6
abundance: -
d_gene: -
len: 14
j_gene: TRBJ2-6

CDR3aa: CASSLGGRDEQFF
CDR3nt: TGTGCCAGCAGTTTAGGGGGGAGGGATGAGCAGTTCTTC
v_gene: TRBV12-3/TRBV12-4
abundance: -
d_gene: TRBD2
len: 13
j_gene: TRBJ2-1

CDR3aa: CASSWARGGSHNEQFF
CDR3nt: TGTGCCAGCAGCTGGGCTCGGGGGGGGAGCCACAATGAGCAGTTCTTC
v_gene: TRBV7-9
abundance: -
d_gene: TRBD2
len: 16
j_gene: TRBJ2-1

CDR3aa: CASSLEPIGYTF
CDR3nt: TGTGCCAGCAGCTTAGAGCCCATCGGCTACACCTTC
v_gene: TRBV7-9
abundance: -
d_gene: -
len: 12
j_gene: TRBJ1-2

CDR3aa: CASSLGQELTQYF
CDR3nt: TGTGCCAGCAGCTTAGGACAGGAGTTAACCCAGTACTTC
v_gene: TRBV7-2
abundance: -
d_gene: -
len: 13
j_gene: TRBJ2-5

CDR3aa: CASSLLFQEIYEQYF
CDR3nt: TGCGCCAGCAGCCTATTGTTCCAGGAGATCTACGAGCAGTACTTC
v_gene: TRBV4-1
abundance: -
d_gene: -
len: 15
j_gene: TRBJ2-7

CDR3aa: CATSRGGSLDTEAFF
CDR3nt: TGTGCCACCAGCAGGGGAGGGTCTTTGGACACTGAAGCTTTCTTT
v_gene: TRBV15
abundance: -
d_gene: -
len: 15
j_gene: TRBJ1-1

CDR3aa: CAISEPPGQGWGYTF
CDR3nt: TGTGCCATCAGTGAGCCTCCAGGACAGGGCTGGGGCTACACCTTC
v_gene: TRBV10-3
abundance: -
d_gene: TRBD1
len: 15
j_gene: TRBJ1-2

CDR3aa: CATSDTRDRRNQPQHF
CDR3nt: TGTGCCACCAGTGATACGCGGGACAGAAGGAATCAGCCCCAGCATTTT
v_gene: TRBV24-1
abundance: -
d_gene: TRBD1
len: 16
j_gene: TRBJ1-5

CDR3aa: CASSEARLGDGYTF
CDR3nt: TGTGCCAGCAGTGAAGCCCGACTGGGGGATGGCTACACCTTC
v_gene: TRBV2
abundance: -
d_gene: -
len: 14
j_gene: TRBJ1-2

CDR3aa: CASSIGTGLDEQYF
CDR3nt: TGCGCCAGCAGCATAGGGACAGGGCTCGACGAGCAGTACTTC
v_gene: TRBV5-1
abundance: -
d_gene: TRBD1
len: 14
j_gene: TRBJ2-7

CDR3aa: CAWSGGTATQYF
CDR3nt: TGTGCCTGGAGTGGGGGGACAGCCACCCAGTACTTC
v_gene: TRBV30
abundance: -
d_gene: TRBD1
len: 12
j_gene: TRBJ2-5

CDR3aa: CAGGWTGGAPLHF
CDR3nt: TGTGCCGGCGGTTGGACTGGGGGTGCACCCCTCCACTTT
v_gene: TRBV6-5
abundance: -
d_gene: -
len: 13
j_gene: TRBJ1-6

CDR3aa: CASTGGLTGEQYF
CDR3nt: TGTGCCAGCACGGGGGGTTTAACGGGAGAGCAGTACTTC
v_gene: TRBV6-5
abundance: few
d_gene: TRBD2
len: 13
j_gene: TRBJ2-7

CDR3aa: CAWSAGVSNQPQHF
CDR3nt: TGTGCCTGGAGTGCAGGGGTAAGCAATCAGCCCCAGCATTTT
v_gene: TRBV30
abundance: -
d_gene: -
len: 14
j_gene: TRBJ1-5

CDR3aa: CASSWMGGRTGELFF
CDR3nt: TGCGCCAGCAGCTGGATGGGTGGACGGACCGGGGAGCTGTTTTTT
v_gene: TRBV5-1
abundance: -
d_gene: -
len: 15
j_gene: TRBJ2-2

CDR3aa: CASSFSPGQATDTQYF
CDR3nt: TGTGCCAGCAGTTTCTCTCCAGGGCAAGCCACAGATACGCAGTATTTT
v_gene: TRBV28
abundance: -
d_gene: -
len: 16
j_gene: TRBJ2-3

CDR3aa: CASSQNRLETQYF
CDR3nt: TGTGCCAGCAGCCAAAACAGGCTAGAGACCCAGTACTTC
v_gene: TRBV14
abundance: -
d_gene: -
len: 13
j_gene: TRBJ2-5

CDR3aa: CASILGVLSGANVLTF
CDR3nt: TGTGCCAGCATCCTGGGAGTCCTCTCTGGGGCCAACGTCCTGACTTTC
v_gene: TRBV6-6
abundance: -
d_gene: -
len: 16
j_gene: TRBJ2-6

CDR3aa: CAISESGVSDTQYF
CDR3nt: TGTGCCATCAGTGAGTCTGGGGTTTCAGATACGCAGTATTTT
v_gene: TRBV10-3
abundance: -
d_gene: -
len: 14
j_gene: TRBJ2-3

CDR3aa: CASSEGGSYEQYF
CDR3nt: TGTGCCAGCAGCGAGGGGGGCTCCTACGAGCAGTACTTC
v_gene: TRBV9
abundance: -
d_gene: -
len: 13
j_gene: TRBJ2-7

CDR3aa: CASSGPGSMNTEAFF
CDR3nt: TGCGCCAGCAGCGGCCCAGGGTCTATGAACACTGAAGCTTTCTTT
v_gene: TRBV5-1
abundance: -
d_gene: -
len: 15
j_gene: TRBJ1-1

CDR3aa: CASSLAATGGSPLHF
CDR3nt: TGCGCCAGCAGCTTGGCCGCGACAGGCGGTTCACCCCTCCACTTT
v_gene: TRBV5-1
abundance: -
d_gene: -
len: 15
j_gene: TRBJ1-6

CDR3aa: CSASIGQGEAFF
CDR3nt: TGCAGTGCTAGTATCGGACAAGGAGAAGCTTTCTTT
v_gene: TRBV20-1
abundance: -
d_gene: -
len: 12
j_gene: TRBJ1-1

CDR3aa: CASSLRDRERGLTDTQYF
CDR3nt: TGCGCCAGCAGCTTGAGGGACAGGGAGAGGGGTCTCACAGATACGCAGTATTTT
v_gene: TRBV5-1
abundance: -
d_gene: TRBD1
len: 18
j_gene: TRBJ2-3

CDR3aa: CASRPSSVPLYEQYF
CDR3nt: TGTGCCAGCAGACCCTCTAGCGTACCACTCTACGAGCAGTACTTC
v_gene: TRBV28
abundance: -
d_gene: -
len: 15
j_gene: TRBJ2-7

CDR3aa: CASTLGTTGDEVF
CDR3nt: TGTGCCAGCACCCTGGGGACGACTGGGGATGAAGTTTTT
v_gene: TRBV5-6
abundance: -
d_gene: -
len: 13
j_gene: TRBJ1-1

CDR3aa: CSGRADTQYF
CDR3nt: TGCAGCGGTAGAGCAGATACGCAGTATTTT
v_gene: TRBV29-1
abundance: -
d_gene: -
len: 10
j_gene: TRBJ2-3

CDR3aa: CASSLLALNTEAFF
CDR3nt: TGTGCCAGCAGCTTACTTGCACTAAACACTGAAGCTTTCTTT
v_gene: TRBV7-2
abundance: -
d_gene: -
len: 14
j_gene: TRBJ1-1

CDR3aa: CASSKGQTSTLDPAGGSNQPQHF
CDR3nt: TGTGCCAGCAGCAAAGGCCAAACGTCTACACTAGACCCCGCGGGAGGGAGCAATCAGCCCCAGCATTTT
v_gene: TRBV21-1
abundance: -
d_gene: -
len: 23
j_gene: TRBJ1-5

CDR3aa: CASSYNGQEAFF
CDR3nt: TGTGCCAGCAGTTATAACGGACAGGAAGCTTTCTTT
v_gene: TRBV6-5
abundance: -
d_gene: -
len: 12
j_gene: TRBJ1-1

CDR3aa: CASSLPGGYGYTF
CDR3nt: TGTGCCAGCAGTTTACCAGGGGGCTATGGCTACACCTTC
v_gene: TRBV12-3/TRBV12-4
abundance: -
d_gene: TRBD1
len: 13
j_gene: TRBJ1-2

CDR3aa: CASSLNRGRASGANVLTF
CDR3nt: TGTGCCAGCAGCTTAAATCGCGGGAGGGCCTCTGGGGCCAACGTCCTGACTTTC
v_gene: TRBV7-3
abundance: -
d_gene: TRBD2
len: 18
j_gene: TRBJ2-6

CDR3aa: CASSHRQGGSYEQYF
CDR3nt: TGTGCCAGCAGCCACCGACAGGGGGGTTCCTACGAGCAGTACTTC
v_gene: TRBV5-4
abundance: -
d_gene: TRBD1
len: 15
j_gene: TRBJ2-7

CDR3aa: CASSQQGANTGELFF
CDR3nt: TGTGCCAGCAGTCAACAGGGGGCAAACACCGGGGAGCTGTTTTTT
v_gene: TRBV7-3
abundance: -
d_gene: TRBD1
len: 15
j_gene: TRBJ2-2

CDR3aa: CASSPGHGPSGANVLTF
CDR3nt: TGTGCCAGCAGTCCAGGACACGGTCCCTCTGGGGCCAACGTCCTGACTTTC
v_gene: TRBV27
abundance: few
d_gene: -
len: 17
j_gene: TRBJ2-6

CDR3aa: CASSKGTSGSTDTQYF
CDR3nt: TGTGCCAGCAGCAAAGGAACTAGCGGAAGCACAGATACGCAGTATTTT
v_gene: TRBV21-1
abundance: -
d_gene: -
len: 16
j_gene: TRBJ2-3

CDR3aa: CASSHEGSGYTF
CDR3nt: TGTGCCAGCAGCCATGAGGGGAGTGGCTACACCTTC
v_gene: TRBV3-1/TRBV3-2
abundance: -
d_gene: -
len: 12
j_gene: TRBJ1-2

CDR3aa: CASSGPDSSYEQYF
CDR3nt: TGTGCCAGCAGCGGACCTGACAGCTCCTACGAGCAGTACTTC
v_gene: TRBV2
abundance: -
d_gene: -
len: 14
j_gene: TRBJ2-7

CDR3aa: CASRRTATSSCEQYF
CDR3nt: TGTGCCAGCAGGAGGACAGCGACAAGCTCCTGCGAGCAGTACTTC
v_gene: TRBV6-5
abundance: -
d_gene: -
len: 15
j_gene: TRBJ2-7

CDR3aa: CASSVVGVRTEAFF
CDR3nt: TGCGCCAGCAGCGTGGTAGGGGTTCGCACTGAAGCTTTCTTT
v_gene: TRBV5-1
abundance: once
d_gene: -
len: 14
j_gene: TRBJ1-1

CDR3aa: CASSPKMGGGEQFF
CDR3nt: TGCGCCAGCAGCCCAAAGATGGGGGGTGGTGAGCAGTTCTTC
v_gene: TRBV5-1
abundance: few
d_gene: -
len: 14
j_gene: TRBJ2-1

CDR3aa: CASSWTGQAGNSPLHF
CDR3nt: TGTGCCAGTAGTTGGACGGGACAGGCGGGTAATTCACCCCTCCACTTT
v_gene: TRBV19
abundance: -
d_gene: TRBD1
len: 16
j_gene: TRBJ1-6

CDR3aa: CASRRNPVVVSNQPQHF
CDR3nt: TGTGCCAGCAGACGGAACCCAGTAGTCGTGTCGAATCAGCCCCAGCATTTT
v_gene: TRBV28
abundance: few
d_gene: -
len: 17
j_gene: TRBJ1-5

CDR3aa: CAISDTGRGNNYGYTF
CDR3nt: TGTGCCATCAGTGATACCGGACGCGGTAATAACTATGGCTACACCTTC
v_gene: TRBV10-3
abundance: -
d_gene: -
len: 16
j_gene: TRBJ1-2

CDR3aa: CASRDSSLYEQYF
CDR3nt: TGTGCCAGCCGGGATAGTTCTTTGTACGAGCAGTACTTC
v_gene: TRBV28
abundance: -
d_gene: -
len: 13
j_gene: TRBJ2-7

CDR3aa: CASSFAGQSDSPLHF
CDR3nt: TGTGCCAGCAGCTTTGCCGGACAGTCAGATTCACCCCTCCACTTT
v_gene: TRBV11-3
abundance: -
d_gene: -
len: 15
j_gene: TRBJ1-6

CDR3aa: CASSQAALAGVSYEQYF
CDR3nt: TGCGCCAGCAGCCAAGCAGCTCTAGCGGGAGTCTCCTACGAGCAGTACTTC
v_gene: TRBV4-1
abundance: -
d_gene: TRBD2
len: 17
j_gene: TRBJ2-7